This T cell receptor beta chain comes out of a study of graft-versus-host responses after intestinal transplantation. V lost 5 bases to trimming and J lost 8 bases, with 18 bases between them. The CDR3 has 14 residues. Germline lookup yields CDR1 MNHEY and CDR2 SMNVEV (reference sequence). At the end of the reaction, proliferating CFSE-low CD3+CD4+ and CD3+CD8+ responders were sorted. Some clones are missing from TCRdb's copy, which holds only in-frame ones; the method was immunoSEQ multiplex PCR. Of about 20,000 clones listed, about half are singletons. Study-level points and caveats: Within the allografts of patients who had graft-donor T cell macrochimerism, graft-versus-host to host-versus-graft clonal ratios were high.

The chain couples TRBV27 to TRBJ1-2; D call uncertain. The receptor was isolated from a human patient who received an intestinal transplant. Here the sequenced sample was alloreactive CD4+ T cells from a mixed lymphocyte reaction culture, taken before intestinal transplant. Subset denoted: CFSE-low proliferating T cells sorted from roughly 6-day pre-transplant mixed lymphocyte reaction (GvH or HvG direction). The CDR3 sequence: CASSPSGRASGYTF. For the CDR3, the DNA is TGTGCCAGCAGTCCCTCGGGGAGAGCCTCCGGCTACACCTTC.